The rows below give T cell receptor beta chains drawn from one sample of a study of blood T cells in healthy people across ages. TCRdb reprocessed the 5' RACE reads via MiXCR and lists one record per CDR3 protein. The profile shows about 970,000 distinct CDR3 sequences, 51% of them singletons. Source material: blood. The source of these receptors is a woman between 55 and 75 years old in good health. The CDR3 runs from the conserved cysteine through the conserved F or W. The order of the fields is V gene, J gene, D gene, clone size, CDR3 protein, CDR3 DNA. A D gene is named only where the DNA matches it firmly. Not every row has a clone size; where given, it reads once, few, many or a size class.

v_call: TRBV5-1; j_call: TRBJ2-5; d_call: TRBD2; clone_size: few; cdr3_aa: CASSQDRAGSETQYF; cdr3_nt: TGCGCCAGCAGCCAGGATAGAGCGGGATCGGAGACCCAGTACTTC
v_call: TRBV27; j_call: TRBJ2-7; d_call: TRBD2; clone_size: -; cdr3_aa: CASSSGGGYEQYF; cdr3_nt: TGTGCCAGCAGTTCGGGAGGAGGGTACGAGCAGTACTTC
v_call: TRBV20-1; j_call: TRBJ2-7; d_call: -; clone_size: -; cdr3_aa: CSAQPWGKGYEQYF; cdr3_nt: TGCAGTGCGCAGCCATGGGGGAAGGGCTACGAGCAGTACTTC
v_call: TRBV19; j_call: TRBJ2-1; d_call: TRBD2; clone_size: -; cdr3_aa: CASSIVSGTSSVSPNEQFF; cdr3_nt: TGTGCCAGTAGTATTGTGTCCGGGACTAGCTCGGTTTCCCCCAATGAGCAGTTCTTC
v_call: TRBV24-1; j_call: TRBJ2-5; d_call: -; clone_size: -; cdr3_aa: CATSDRGAVQETQYF; cdr3_nt: TGTGCCACCAGTGATCGCGGGGCGGTCCAAGAGACCCAGTACTTC
v_call: TRBV24-1; j_call: TRBJ2-3; d_call: -; clone_size: -; cdr3_aa: CATSDSNRNTDTQYF; cdr3_nt: TGTGCCACCAGTGACTCCAATAGAAACACAGATACGCAGTATTTT
v_call: TRBV9; j_call: TRBJ2-3; d_call: -; clone_size: -; cdr3_aa: CASSVEGTSDTQYF; cdr3_nt: TGTGCCAGCAGCGTAGAAGGGACCTCAGATACGCAGTATTTT
v_call: TRBV3-1; j_call: TRBJ2-1; d_call: TRBD2; clone_size: -; cdr3_aa: CASSHLGGHNEQFF; cdr3_nt: TGTGCCAGCAGCCACCTGGGAGGGCACAATGAGCAGTTCTTC
v_call: TRBV27; j_call: TRBJ2-1; d_call: -; clone_size: -; cdr3_aa: CAIGTGLSNEQFF; cdr3_nt: TGTGCCATCGGGACGGGGCTCTCCAATGAGCAGTTCTTC
v_call: TRBV11-2; j_call: TRBJ2-7; d_call: -; clone_size: -; cdr3_aa: CASSFASYEQYF; cdr3_nt: TGTGCCAGCAGCTTCGCCTCTTACGAGCAGTACTTC
v_call: TRBV29-1; j_call: TRBJ2-7; d_call: -; clone_size: few; cdr3_aa: CSAGQGRLREQYF; cdr3_nt: TGCAGCGCTGGTCAGGGACGACTAAGGGAGCAGTACTTC
v_call: TRBV20-1; j_call: TRBJ2-7; d_call: -; clone_size: few; cdr3_aa: CSAPRGRTTSYEQYF; cdr3_nt: TGCAGTGCTCCGCGGGGCAGGACAACCTCCTACGAGCAGTACTTC
v_call: TRBV28; j_call: TRBJ2-4; d_call: -; clone_size: once; cdr3_aa: CASSTWDIQYF; cdr3_nt: TGTGCCAGCAGTACCTGGGACATTCAGTACTTC
v_call: TRBV7-2; j_call: TRBJ2-1; d_call: TRBD2; clone_size: -; cdr3_aa: CASSSDVAGGRHNEQFF; cdr3_nt: TGTGCCAGCAGCTCTGACGTAGCGGGAGGAAGACACAATGAGCAGTTCTTC
v_call: TRBV30; j_call: TRBJ2-1; d_call: TRBD2; clone_size: -; cdr3_aa: CAWSRGGVYEQFF; cdr3_nt: TGTGCCTGGAGTCGGGGAGGGGTGTATGAGCAGTTCTTC
v_call: TRBV28; j_call: TRBJ1-2; d_call: TRBD1; clone_size: -; cdr3_aa: CASIQGARSHGYTF; cdr3_nt: TGTGCCAGCATCCAGGGGGCAAGGTCCCATGGCTACACCTTC
v_call: TRBV28; j_call: TRBJ2-4; d_call: -; clone_size: -; cdr3_aa: CASRSDCTQYF; cdr3_nt: TGTGCCAGCAGATCTGACTGCACCCAGTACTTC
v_call: TRBV5-1; j_call: TRBJ2-4; d_call: -; clone_size: few; cdr3_aa: CASSPDQNIQYF; cdr3_nt: TGCGCCAGCAGCCCCGACCAAAACATTCAGTACTTC
v_call: TRBV11-2; j_call: TRBJ2-5; d_call: -; clone_size: -; cdr3_aa: CASSLRQGNGGETQYF; cdr3_nt: TGTGCCAGCAGCTTACGGCAGGGCAACGGTGGAGAGACCCAGTACTTC
v_call: TRBV2; j_call: TRBJ2-6; d_call: -; clone_size: -; cdr3_aa: CASGIRHSGANVLTF; cdr3_nt: TGTGCCAGCGGAATTCGACACTCTGGGGCCAACGTCCTGACTTTC
v_call: TRBV27; j_call: TRBJ1-2; d_call: -; clone_size: -; cdr3_aa: CASSFIGNNRVPYYGYTF; cdr3_nt: TGTGCCAGCAGTTTTATAGGGAATAACAGGGTTCCCTACTATGGCTACACCTTC
v_call: TRBV7-2; j_call: TRBJ1-5; d_call: -; clone_size: -; cdr3_aa: CASSRGEWGNQPQHF; cdr3_nt: TGTGCCAGCAGCCGGGGGGAATGGGGCAATCAGCCCCAGCATTTT
v_call: TRBV3-1; j_call: TRBJ2-1; d_call: TRBD1; clone_size: -; cdr3_aa: CASSPRDRYPGEQFF; cdr3_nt: TGTGCCAGCAGCCCCCGGGACAGGTATCCGGGTGAGCAGTTCTTC
v_call: TRBV6-1; j_call: TRBJ2-7; d_call: TRBD1; clone_size: -; cdr3_aa: CASSKIPIRDRGTYEQYF; cdr3_nt: TGTGCCAGCAGTAAGATTCCGATTCGGGACAGGGGAACCTACGAGCAGTACTTC
v_call: TRBV12-3/TRBV12-4; j_call: TRBJ2-6; d_call: -; clone_size: few; cdr3_aa: CASSPSQGQVLTF; cdr3_nt: TGTGCCAGCAGTCCCTCGCAGGGCCAAGTCCTGACTTTC
v_call: TRBV29-1; j_call: TRBJ2-2; d_call: -; clone_size: -; cdr3_aa: CSTSLGTNTGELFF; cdr3_nt: TGCAGCACCTCTTTGGGGACGAACACCGGGGAGCTGTTTTTT
v_call: TRBV3-1; j_call: TRBJ2-1; d_call: -; clone_size: -; cdr3_aa: CASTSRLSEQFF; cdr3_nt: TGTGCCAGCACCTCCAGACTTAGTGAGCAGTTCTTC
v_call: TRBV20-1; j_call: TRBJ2-3; d_call: -; clone_size: few; cdr3_aa: CSASAGLGTDTQYF; cdr3_nt: TGCAGTGCTAGTGCTGGACTCGGCACAGATACGCAGTATTTT
v_call: TRBV7-9; j_call: TRBJ2-5; d_call: TRBD2; clone_size: -; cdr3_aa: CANSHTSGSWETQYF; cdr3_nt: TGTGCCAACAGCCACACTAGCGGGAGTTGGGAGACCCAGTACTTC
v_call: TRBV25-1; j_call: TRBJ2-5; d_call: -; clone_size: few; cdr3_aa: CASSEGGETQYF; cdr3_nt: TGTGCCAGCAGTGAAGGCGGGGAGACCCAGTACTTC
v_call: TRBV14; j_call: TRBJ1-1; d_call: -; clone_size: -; cdr3_aa: CASRRGLNTEAFF; cdr3_nt: TGTGCCAGCAGACGGGGATTGAACACTGAAGCTTTCTTT
v_call: TRBV4-3; j_call: TRBJ2-6; d_call: -; clone_size: -; cdr3_aa: CASSQGSVSGANVLTF; cdr3_nt: TGCGCCAGCAGCCAAGGTTCCGTGTCTGGGGCCAACGTCCTGACTTTC
v_call: TRBV28; j_call: TRBJ2-4; d_call: -; clone_size: few; cdr3_aa: CASSPLSTGAKNIQYF; cdr3_nt: TGTGCCAGCAGTCCCCTATCGACGGGCGCCAAAAACATTCAGTACTTC
v_call: TRBV2; j_call: TRBJ2-5; d_call: TRBD2; clone_size: -; cdr3_aa: CARGLAGGRGSETQYF; cdr3_nt: TGTGCCAGGGGATTAGCGGGAGGGCGTGGATCAGAGACCCAGTACTTC
v_call: TRBV10-3; j_call: TRBJ1-2; d_call: -; clone_size: -; cdr3_aa: CAISESSGVSYTF; cdr3_nt: TGTGCCATCAGTGAGTCGTCAGGGGTTTCCTACACCTTC
v_call: TRBV10-1; j_call: TRBJ2-5; d_call: TRBD2; clone_size: many; cdr3_aa: CASSQLAEETQYF; cdr3_nt: TGCGCCAGCAGTCAGCTAGCGGAAGAGACCCAGTACTTC
v_call: TRBV6-1; j_call: TRBJ2-3; d_call: TRBD2; clone_size: once; cdr3_aa: CASSENIRGSGTRLTSTDTQYF; cdr3_nt: TGTGCCAGCAGTGAAAATATAAGGGGTAGCGGGACCCGATTAACTAGCACAGATACGCAGTATTTT